This TCR beta chain was captured by sequencing in a study of beta chain features in type 1 diabetes. Blood was drawn once from each donor into heparinised tubes. The draws averaged roughly 120 mL. Broader study findings: Researchers reported that naive, central memory and Treg TCRB repertoires appeared more similar in patients than in healthy donors. Among type 1 diabetes patients, VDJ junctions had fewer insertions and more deletions. Across all four CD4+ subsets, people with type 1 diabetes showed modestly shorter TCRB CDR3s.

This clone was counted only a few times. The antigen remains undetermined. Expressed TCRB transcripts were sequenced, since all the RNA that had been isolated was reverse transcribed. Clones were read by immunoSEQ multiplex PCR, and TCRdb kept only the in-frame ones, dropping some. The sample contains 120,000 to 150,000 clones, roughly an eighth of which appear only once. The clonotype comes from a man aged 18 to 30 with type 1 diabetes. What was sequenced was central memory CD4+ T cells from blood.

The CDR3 region has the DNA TGTGCCTGGGGACTAGCGGTAAACATTCAGTACTTC. Protein product: CAWGLAVNIQYF. The chain combines TRBV30 with TRBJ2-4; TRBD2 matches at 10 bases. Germline V CDR1 and CDR2: GTSNPN, SVGIG (reference sequence). CDR3 length equals 12 residues. Losses at the gene ends were 5 bases for V and 6 bases for J; bases not matched to a gene: 1. Together with reference TRBV30 and TRBJ2-4, the CDR3 gives the full variable domain: SQTIHQWPATLVQPVGSPLSLECTVEGTSNPNLYWYRQAAGRGLQLLFYSVGIGQISSEVPQNLSASRPQDRQFILSSKKLLLSDSGFYLCAWGLAVNIQYFGAGTRLSVL.